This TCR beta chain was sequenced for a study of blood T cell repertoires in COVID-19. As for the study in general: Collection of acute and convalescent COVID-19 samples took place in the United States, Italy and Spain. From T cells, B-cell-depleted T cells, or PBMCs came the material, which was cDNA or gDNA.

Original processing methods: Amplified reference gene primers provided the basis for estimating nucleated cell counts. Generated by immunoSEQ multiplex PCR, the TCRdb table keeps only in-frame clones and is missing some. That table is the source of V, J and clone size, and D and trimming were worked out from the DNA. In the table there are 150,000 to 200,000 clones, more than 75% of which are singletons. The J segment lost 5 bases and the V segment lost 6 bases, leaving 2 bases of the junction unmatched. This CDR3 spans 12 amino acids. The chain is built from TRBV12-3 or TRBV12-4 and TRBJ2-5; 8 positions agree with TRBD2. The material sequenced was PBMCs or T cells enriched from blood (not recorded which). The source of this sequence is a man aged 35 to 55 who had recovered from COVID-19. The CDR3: CASRGLVETQYF. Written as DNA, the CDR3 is TGTGCCAGCAGGGGACTAGTTGAGACCCAGTACTTC.